This T cell receptor beta chain was profiled in a study of cytomegalovirus exposure and HLA in healthy donors. 13 Jbeta primers and 60 Vbeta primers were used for the PCR. The repertoire was sequenced with immunoSEQ multiplex PCR; TCRdb's copy has only in-frame clones and lacks some. The sample yields some 41,000 clones, 51% seen once. About this clone: The antigen is not known.

The CDR3 is 15 amino acids. Looked up from germline, CDR1 is MNHEY and CDR2 is SVGAGI. After removal of 5 bases from V and 6 bases from J, the junction contained 9 bases not matched to a gene. Study-wide findings and caveats: TCR beta chain V- and J-gene trimming was linked, in a later analysis, to a missense variant in DCLRE1C. It was shown in a later analysis that HLA-associated TCR beta chains were more clonally expanded than other, equally common chains.

The receptor was derived from a man in his sixties in good health and CMV-seronegative. The chain links TRBV6-5 to TRBJ2-7; 11 bases fit TRBD1. The sequenced sample was PBMCs. CDR3 loop: CASSHRDRGSREQYF. CDR3 nucleotide sequence: TGTGCCAGCAGTCACCGGGACAGGGGGTCTCGCGAGCAGTACTTC.